A selection of T cell receptor beta chains follows, all from one sample in a study of cytomegalovirus exposure and HLA in healthy donors. The method was immunoSEQ multiplex PCR; TCRdb's version includes in-frame clones alone and lacks a portion of them. In the table there are 75,000 to 90,000 clones, approximately 74% of which are singletons. The sequencing sample was made of PBMCs. The receptor set was obtained from a young man in good health and CMV-seropositive. Both conserved end residues are part of each CDR3. D genes are given only for firm matches. Rows give clone size only sometimes, using once, few, many, or a class for an expanded clone.

V,size,J,D,DNA,CDR3
TRBV6-6,few,TRBJ1-1,TRBD1,TGTGCCAGCAGAGTAGGGTCGGGACAGGGGAACACTGAAGCTTTCTTT,CASRVGSGQGNTEAFF
TRBV12-2,.,TRBJ1-5,.,TGTGCAAGTCGCTTCGGGACAGCTAGCAATCAGCCCCAGCATTTT,CASRFGTASNQPQHF
TRBV15,few,TRBJ2-1,TRBD2,TGTGCCACCAGCAGAGATCTCCAGCGGGGGGGGTCAGAGCAGTTCTTC,CATSRDLQRGGSEQFF
TRBV5-1,.,TRBJ2-3,.,TGCGCCTCATCGGACCGGCGGGGCACAGATACGCAGTATTTT,CASSDRRGTDTQYF
TRBV29-1,.,TRBJ1-5,TRBD1,TGCAGCATGCTCAGGGGGTACGGCAATCAGCCCCAGCATTTT,CSMLRGYGNQPQHF
TRBV5-1,.,TRBJ1-2,.,TGCGCCAGCAGCTCGGGGGGATTAGTGGATGGCTACACCTTC,CASSSGGLVDGYTF
TRBV6-5,few,TRBJ1-1,.,TGTGCCAGCAGTTACTCGACAGAGAACACTGAAGCTTTCTTT,CASSYSTENTEAFF
TRBV6-1,.,TRBJ1-6,TRBD1,TGTGCCAGCAGTGAAGCAGGGACAGGGACGGGTAGTAATTCACCCCTCCACTTT,CASSEAGTGTGSNSPLHF
TRBV6-4,.,TRBJ2-3,.,TGTGCCAGCAGTGACTGGGGCTCAGGTACGCAGTATTTT,CASSDWGSGTQYF
TRBV6-6,few,TRBJ2-7,.,TGTGCCAGCAGTTACCCGGGCTCGGGAATGGACGAGCAGTACTTC,CASSYPGSGMDEQYF
TRBV6-1,.,TRBJ2-1,TRBD2,TGTGCCAGCAGTGAAGGGGGAGGGTGGTCCTACAATGAGCAGTTCTTC,CASSEGGGWSYNEQFF
TRBV27,.,TRBJ2-7,.,TGTGCCAGCAGTTTACAACATACCTCCTACGAGCAGTACTTC,CASSLQHTSYEQYF
TRBV7-2,.,TRBJ1-5,TRBD1,TGTGCCAGCAGCTCGGACAGGGTTGGTCAGCCCCAGCATTTT,CASSSDRVGQPQHF
TRBV2,.,TRBJ2-1,TRBD2,TGTGCCAGCAGTCCTCGGGAGGGAAGACACAATGAGCAGTTCTTC,CASSPREGRHNEQFF
TRBV6-1,few,TRBJ2-1,.,TGTGCCAGCAGGGCTTACCTCTACAATGAGCAGTTCTTC,CASRAYLYNEQFF
TRBV6-5,.,TRBJ1-5,.,TGTGCCAGCAGCCCAGGCCCGGGGAATCAGCCCCAGCATTTT,CASSPGPGNQPQHF
TRBV6-5,.,TRBJ2-1,TRBD2,TGTGCCAGCAGTTACGGCGGGGGGGCCGCGAATGAGCAGTTCTTC,CASSYGGGAANEQFF
TRBV27,.,TRBJ1-5,TRBD1,TGTGCCAGCAGTTTATACAGGGGAGGCAATCAGCCCCAGCATTTT,CASSLYRGGNQPQHF
TRBV5-4,.,TRBJ1-1,.,TGTGCCAGCAGCTTGGCGGCGGGATCGGCTGAAGCTTTCTTT,CASSLAAGSAEAFF
TRBV10-3,.,TRBJ1-5,.,TGTGCCATCAGTGATGGGGGCGGACAGCCCCAGCATTTT,CAISDGGGQPQHF
TRBV2,.,TRBJ2-3,TRBD1,TGTGCCAGCAGACCGATTCGGACAGGGGCATGGAATACGCAGTATTTT,CASRPIRTGAWNTQYF
TRBV5-1,.,TRBJ2-7,TRBD1,TGCGCCAGCAGCCAGGGGACAGCCCTCGGCGAGCAGTACTTC,CASSQGTALGEQYF
TRBV2,.,TRBJ2-7,TRBD1,TGTGCCAGCAGTAAGGGGACAGGGGTCTACGAGCAGTACTTC,CASSKGTGVYEQYF
TRBV18,.,TRBJ1-5,TRBD1,TGTGCCAGCTCACTCGGGACAGGGAGTCAGCCCCAGCATTTT,CASSLGTGSQPQHF
TRBV5-6,.,TRBJ2-5,TRBD2,TGTGCCAGCGGAGCGGGGTCAAGAGAGACCCAGTACTTC,CASGAGSRETQYF
TRBV27,.,TRBJ2-7,.,TGTGCCAGCAGTTTGGCCCTTAGCGGTAGGTACGAGCAGTACTTC,CASSLALSGRYEQYF
TRBV9,.,TRBJ2-5,TRBD2,TGTGCCAGCAGCGTATCTAGCGGTCACGAGACCCAGTACTTC,CASSVSSGHETQYF
TRBV6-5,.,TRBJ2-7,.,TGTGCCAGCAGTTACTCGTTGCGGGTCTCCTACGAGCAGTACTTC,CASSYSLRVSYEQYF
TRBV6-5,.,TRBJ1-2,.,TGTGCCAGCAGTACCGACAGTCAGTATGGCTACACCTTC,CASSTDSQYGYTF
TRBV9,.,TRBJ2-2,.,TGTGCCAGCAGCGAGATGACAGGATACACCGGGGAGCTGTTTTTT,CASSEMTGYTGELFF
TRBV7-2,few,TRBJ1-2,TRBD1,TGTGCCAGCAGCCCTCGGACAGGCGATGGCTACACCTTC,CASSPRTGDGYTF
TRBV9,.,TRBJ2-7,TRBD1,TGTGCCAGCAGCGTAGAAGGGGGCCCGGGCAACGAGCAGTACTTC,CASSVEGGPGNEQYF
TRBV10-1,.,TRBJ2-3,TRBD1,TGCGCCAGCAGCGGGACAGCAGATACGCAGTATTTT,CASSGTADTQYF
TRBV9,.,TRBJ2-3,TRBD2,TGTGCCAGCAAAATGGGAATAGCGGGAACCGTAGATACGCAGTATTTT,CASKMGIAGTVDTQYF
TRBV12-5,few,TRBJ1-1,TRBD1,TGTGCTAGTGGTTTACAGGGGGCAAGGGGGAACACTGAAGCTTTCTTT,CASGLQGARGNTEAFF
TRBV7-9,.,TRBJ1-2,.,TGTGCCAGCAGCCCGCCGGGAATGAGCTATGGCTACACCTTC,CASSPPGMSYGYTF
TRBV2,.,TRBJ1-5,.,TGTGCCAGCAGATGGGGGGTAGGACAGCCCCAGCATTTT,CASRWGVGQPQHF
TRBV19,.,TRBJ1-2,TRBD1,TGTGCCAGTACCGTGACAGGGAACTATGGCTACACCTTC,CASTVTGNYGYTF
TRBV28,.,TRBJ1-4,TRBD1,TGTGCCAGCAGTGGGGCCCGGACAGGGAGGGGAGGCGCAACTAATGAAAAACTGTTTTTT,CASSGARTGRGGATNEKLFF
TRBV6-5,.,TRBJ2-5,.,TGTGCCAGCAGTTACCTTGGGACGGGGGAAGAGACCCAGTACTTC,CASSYLGTGEETQYF
TRBV21-1,.,TRBJ1-2,.,TGTGCCAGCAGGCGGACGGACTATGACAGCTACACCTTC,CASRRTDYDSYTF
TRBV28,.,TRBJ1-4,TRBD1,TGTGCCAGCAGTTCCCCCGGGACAGGGGATGAAAAACTGTTTTTT,CASSSPGTGDEKLFF
TRBV30,.,TRBJ1-3,TRBD1,TGTGCCTGGAGCGACAGGGGGGCTGGAAACACCATATATTTT,CAWSDRGAGNTIYF
TRBV5-1,.,TRBJ1-1,.,TGCGCCAGCAGCTTGAGAGGGGGAGGGTGTGGAGCTTTCTTT,CASSLRGGGCGAFF
TRBV5-1,.,TRBJ2-7,.,TGCGCCAGCAGCTTTGGGGGGATGGGCTACGAGCAGTACTTC,CASSFGGMGYEQYF
TRBV13,.,TRBJ1-2,.,TGTGCCAGCAGCACCCTAGGCGGCTATGGCTACACCTTC,CASSTLGGYGYTF
TRBV29-1,.,TRBJ2-5,.,TGCAGCGTTGCTAGAATCGGAGAGACCCAGTACTTC,CSVARIGETQYF
TRBV7-2,few,TRBJ2-1,TRBD2,TGTGCCAGCAGCTCCACTAGCGGGAGGGCCGGTGAGCAGTTCTTC,CASSSTSGRAGEQFF
TRBV28,.,TRBJ2-4,TRBD2,TGTGCCAGCAGTTTTTGGACTAGCGGGGGCAAAAACATTCAGTACTTC,CASSFWTSGGKNIQYF
TRBV5-4,.,TRBJ2-1,TRBD1,TGTGCCAGCAGCCTAGCACAGGGGAACCATGAGCAGTTCTTC,CASSLAQGNHEQFF
TRBV5-6,.,TRBJ1-2,.,TGTGCCAGCAGCTTGACAGTAAACTATGGCTACACCTTC,CASSLTVNYGYTF
TRBV30,.,TRBJ1-2,.,TGTGCCTGGAGTGGCGGGGATTATGGCTACACCTTC,CAWSGGDYGYTF
TRBV5-3,few,TRBJ1-2,.,TGTGCCAGAAGCTTGACCCGATGGGGCTACCCCTTC,CARSLTRWGYPF
TRBV18,.,TRBJ2-7,.,TGTGCCAGCTCGGAGGTGAGCTTACGTGAGCAGTACTTC,CASSEVSLREQYF
TRBV7-9,.,TRBJ1-2,.,TGTGCCAGCAGCTTAATAGGGACTCTGACCTATGGCTACACCTTC,CASSLIGTLTYGYTF